This T cell receptor beta chain is from a study of blood T cells in healthy people across ages. Study-level points and caveats: Per million T cells, TCR beta diversity dropped about linearly as age rose. A strong correlation was seen between TCR beta diversity and naive T cell percentage. CMV infection status of these donors was not known.

This CDR3 contains 15 residues. Germline-derived CDR1 and CDR2 are LGHNT and FRNRAP. With a J-beta primer mix and a sample-barcoded 5' primer, a second PCR ran about 7 to 12 cycles. With 12 random nucleotides, a template-switch adaptor tagged each individual cDNA molecule. TCRdb passed the 5' RACE reads through MiXCR, listing each CDR3 protein once. Counted here are about 1.5 million distinct CDR3 sequences, approximately 43% occurring once; the ten biggest clones make up 4%. Points on this clonotype: The antigen is undetermined.

The chain uses TRBV12-5 and TRBJ2-1, with 9 bases fitting TRBD2. The assigned J gene may be wrong: the sequence end matches TRBJ2-7 better. This TCR came from a woman in her late teens or twenties in good health. The source material was blood. The CDR3 DNA follows: TGTGCTAGTGGTTTTGTTTCTAGCGGGAACAATGAGCAGTACTTC. Amino acids: CASGFVSSGNNEQYF.